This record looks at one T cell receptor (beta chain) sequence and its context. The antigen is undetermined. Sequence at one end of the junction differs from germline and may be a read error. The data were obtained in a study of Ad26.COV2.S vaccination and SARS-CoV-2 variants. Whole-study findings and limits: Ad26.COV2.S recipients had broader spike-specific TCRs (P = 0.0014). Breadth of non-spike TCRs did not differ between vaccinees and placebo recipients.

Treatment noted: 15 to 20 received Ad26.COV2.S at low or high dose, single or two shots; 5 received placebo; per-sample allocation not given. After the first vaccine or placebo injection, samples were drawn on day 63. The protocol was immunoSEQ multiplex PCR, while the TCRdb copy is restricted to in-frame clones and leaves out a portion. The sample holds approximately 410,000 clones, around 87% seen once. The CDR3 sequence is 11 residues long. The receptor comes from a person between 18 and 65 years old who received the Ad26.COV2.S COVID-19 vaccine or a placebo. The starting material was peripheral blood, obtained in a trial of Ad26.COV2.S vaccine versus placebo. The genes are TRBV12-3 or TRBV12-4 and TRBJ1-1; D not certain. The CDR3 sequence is CASSYLRVTDF. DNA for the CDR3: TGTGCCAGCAGTTATCTTCGGGTTACCGACTTT.